This T cell receptor (beta chain) is from a study of T-cell memory formation after mild COVID-19 (dated by TCRdb to the early 2020s). For the study in its entirety: Most TCR sequence clusters were specific to one of the two donors. T-cell clones expanding and contracting after mild COVID-19 in a couple of donors were tracked by longitudinal TCRalpha and TCRbeta repertoire sequencing. The cohort was made up of two young adult volunteers, one female and one male, who were previously healthy.

This sample was sequenced with an Illumina NovaSeq 6000. Using 5'RACE with constant-segment primers, TCRalpha and TCRbeta cDNA libraries were constructed, with sample barcodes and unique molecular identifiers added in the process. RNA was extracted from every sample with Trizol reagent. Amplification of the libraries took two PCR steps, and the second step added a second sample barcode plus Illumina TruSeq adapters. Sequencing of the libraries was done on an Illumina NovaSeq, producing 2 x 150 bp paired-end reads. The paper's processing steps were these. Demultiplexing of reads and collapsing into UMI-guided consensus sequences were performed with migec v1.2.7. With mixcr v2.1.11, UMI consensuses were aligned to TRA and TRB V and J templates and assembled into clonotypes. A clonotype was counted as expanded or contracted only when both edgeR and NoisET called the clonotype significant, with the noise models trained on biological replicates. For edgeR calls, the thresholds were a false discovery rate-adjusted p below 0.01 and a log2 fold-change of 1. As an exploratory analysis of dynamics, max-normalized trajectories of the 1000 most abundant clonotypes were examined by PCA with hierarchical clustering. Separately sequenced CD4+ and CD8+ repertoires were used to assign a CD4 or CD8 phenotype to each responding clone. In TCRdb, the public reads were trimmed at Q25 with fastp and aligned with MiXCR, with productive beta chains retained. A single entry per CDR3 protein holds the most common genes and DNA from its merged rows. These V and J calls derive from TCRdb rather than the authors' analysis. The sample table shows around 300,000 distinct CDR3 sequences, and approximately 13% are seen once. Clones ranked in the top ten supply 20% to 25% of the sample.

Concerning this clonotype itself: What antigen it recognizes has not been identified. Base-call qualities are not available, and no considerably larger clone is one nucleotide away.

The paper's findings and limits, for the study overall: Contracting CD4+ clones appeared mostly in the CM and EM memory subsets, whereas CD8+ clones were enriched in EMRA. The second-wave clones that peaked on day 37 were not confirmed to be SARS-CoV-2 specific. Balanced CD4/CD8 phenotypes were observed for clones contracting from day 15 to 85, whereas a bias towards CD4+ was observed for a second wave of clones expanding from day 15 to 37. Some responding clones were detected in pre-infection memory, which suggested that pre-existing cross-reactive memory T cells had joined the SARS-CoV-2 response. Only two mild cases were covered by the study, and larger cohorts that include severe cases with pre-infection samples were considered necessary.

Ficoll-Paque density gradient centrifugation was the method used to isolate PBMCs. V is reduced by 0 bases and J by 1 base, leaving a spacing of 9 bases between them. Reading the germline V gene gives CDR1 LGHNA and CDR2 YNFKEQ. The CDR3 contains 15 residues, cysteine and phenylalanine counted. CDR3 DNA is the only sequence kept; it has 45 bases, read in frame from the first base. The receptor chain draws on TRBV4-2 and TRBJ2-5; D gene: possibly TRBD1, on 6 matching bases. The clonotype comes from a man aged 18-30 years who had mild COVID-19 (a few samples of this study predate the infection). The sample titles of this study are shuffled in the database, so cell type and time point are left out; the donor was told from shared clones. The sequenced material came from PBMCs or a T cell subset sorted from them (not recorded which). The CDR3 region has the sequence CASSQEPGVQETQYF. The DNA is TGTGCCAGCAGCCAAGAACCAGGGGTCCAAGAGACCCAGTACTTC.